A single sample is the source of the 2 T cell receptor beta chains below, sequenced in a study of OX40 agonist ivuxolimab in advanced cancers. Generated by immunoSEQ multiplex PCR, the TCRdb table keeps only in-frame clones and is missing some. The sample lists 50,000 or so clones; roughly nine tenths were seen once. Material: CD4+ or CD8+ T cells sorted from blood, obtained in a trial of the OX40 agonist ivuxolimab. The receptors come from an adult with an advanced solid tumor such as melanoma, head and neck, liver or kidney cancer.

V usage is TRBV11-2 and J usage is TRBJ2-7, with 9 bases identical to TRBD2. The J segment lost 7 bases and the V segment lost 3 bases, leaving 7 bases of the junction unmatched. CDR3 length equals 14 residues. The germline gives CDR1 SGHAT, CDR2 FQNNGV. CDR3 DNA sequence: TGTGCCAGCAGCTTTAGCGGGGGCTTCCATGAGCAGTACTTC. This encodes CASSFSGGFHEQYF.

V and J are TRBV7-9 and TRBJ2-7; a weak D match, TRBD1 (6 bases). The CDR3 is 14 amino acids. Trimming took off 2 bases at V and 3 bases at J, with 11 bases between the two ends. Germline V gene lookup returns CDR1 SEHNR and CDR2 FQNEAQ (reference sequence). As DNA, the CDR3 is TGTGCCAGCAGCTTAACCGGACAGTACTACGAGCAGTACTTC. The encoded protein is CASSLTGQYYEQYF.